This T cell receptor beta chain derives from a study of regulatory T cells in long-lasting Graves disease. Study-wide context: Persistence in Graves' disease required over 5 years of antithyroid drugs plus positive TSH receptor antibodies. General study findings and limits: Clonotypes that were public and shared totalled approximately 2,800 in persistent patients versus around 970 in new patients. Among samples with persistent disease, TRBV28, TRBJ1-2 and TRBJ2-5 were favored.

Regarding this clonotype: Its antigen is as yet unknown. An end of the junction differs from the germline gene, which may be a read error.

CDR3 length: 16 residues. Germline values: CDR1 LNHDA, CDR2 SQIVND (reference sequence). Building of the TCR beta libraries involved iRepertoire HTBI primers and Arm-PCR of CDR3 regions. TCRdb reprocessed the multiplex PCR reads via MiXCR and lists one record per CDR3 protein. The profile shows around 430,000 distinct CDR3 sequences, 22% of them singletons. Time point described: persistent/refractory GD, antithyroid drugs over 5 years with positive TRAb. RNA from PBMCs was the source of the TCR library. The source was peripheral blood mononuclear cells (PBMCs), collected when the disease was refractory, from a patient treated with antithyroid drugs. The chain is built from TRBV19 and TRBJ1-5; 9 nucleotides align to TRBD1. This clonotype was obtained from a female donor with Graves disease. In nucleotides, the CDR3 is TGTGTCAGTAGTATAGACCGGGACAGGGAGGACCAGCCCCAGCATTTT. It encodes CVSSIDRDREDQPQHF.